Shown below are 26 T cell receptor beta chains from a single sample sequenced in a study of control samples from healthy donors and cancer patients. Sequenced by immunoSEQ multiplex PCR; TCRdb stores in-frame clones only, minus some. Here the sample spans about 52,000 clones, 95% being singletons. Sequences were obtained from blood. The receptors come from a young man in good health.

The DNA for the CDR3 is TGTGCCACCAGCAGAGACGGAGCTAGCGGGAGAACCGGGGAGCTGTTTTTT. Residues: CATSRDGASGRTGELFF. The chain links TRBV15 to TRBJ2-2; 10 bases are a match to TRBD2. V lost 0 bases, J lost 5 bases, and 6 bases stayed unmatched. This CDR3 comprises 17 residues. Germline V lookup: CDR1 LNHNV, CDR2 YYDKDF (reference sequence).

The chain has TRBV5-1 and TRBJ2-2; no firm D call. CDR1 is SGHRS, CDR2 YFSETQ, per germline. The CDR3 has 15 residues. Trimming cost V 0 bases and J 1 base, with 7 bases left between them. The CDR3 loop is CASSLVALNTGELFF. DNA of the CDR3: TGCGCCAGCAGCTTGGTTGCGCTGAACACCGGGGAGCTGTTTTTT.

The chain links TRBV11-2 to TRBJ2-7, with D unresolved. The CDR3 consists of 15 residues. The germline V gene has CDR1 SGHAT and CDR2 FQNNGV. Trimming shortened V by 4 bases and J by 2 bases, and 15 bases separated the two germline ends. The CDR3 region is CASSSYHTVAYEQYF. CDR3 nucleotide sequence: TGTGCCAGCAGCTCTTACCACACCGTTGCCTACGAGCAGTACTTC.

The chain carries TRBV28 and TRBJ2-1; a weak D match, TRBD2 (5 bases). The V gene lost 2 bases and the J gene lost 1 base, with 9 bases spanning the gap. This CDR3 contains 15 residues. Germline V CDR1 and CDR2: MDHEN, SYDVKM. The CDR3 loop reads CASSLLATSYNEQFF. In DNA form, the CDR3 reads TGTGCCAGCAGTTTACTAGCCACTTCCTACAATGAGCAGTTCTTC.

This chain joins TRBV19 and TRBJ1-2; D not resolved. Trimming left V 2 bases short and J 4 bases short, with 20 bases between. The germline CDR1 and CDR2 sequences are LNHDA and SQIVND (reference sequence). The CDR3 spans 17 residues. The CDR3 region has the DNA TGTGCCAGTAGTATAAGTATCAGGACGGATGCTCTCTATGGCTACACCTTC. As protein: CASSISIRTDALYGYTF.

This clone was recorded once. This chain joins TRBV7-8 and TRBJ1-4, with D uncertain. The germline CDR1 and CDR2 sequences are SGHVS and FQNEAQ. The CDR3 consists of 13 residues. Trimming shortened V by 5 bases and J by 8 bases, and 12 bases separated the two germline ends. DNA for the CDR3: TGTGCCAGCAGCCCGCGTCGGGAGGAAAAACTGTTTTTT. This translates into CASSPRREEKLFF.

This sequence joins TRBV6-5 and TRBJ1-1, with 7 positions matching TRBD1. V dropped 7 bases and J dropped 9; count of bases not matched to a gene: 5. CDR3 length: 11 amino acids. The germline V gene encodes CDR1 MNHEY and CDR2 SVGAGI. The CDR3 spells CASTSRGKAFF. The CDR3 DNA reads as TGTGCCAGCACTTCCAGGGGGAAAGCTTTCTTT.

The V gene is TRBV19, the J gene TRBJ1-1; 11 nucleotides line up with TRBD1. From germline, CDR1 is LNHDA and CDR2 SQIVND (reference sequence). The CDR3 is 15 amino acids. Trimming at V came to 4 bases and at J to 4 bases, leaving 5 bases not matched to a gene. Here the CDR3 reads CASSTRDRGVTEAFF. The DNA of the CDR3 is TGTGCCAGTAGTACTCGGGACAGGGGGGTCACTGAAGCTTTCTTT. Variable domain in full (rest from reference TRBV19 and TRBJ1-1): DGGITQSPKYLFRKEGQNVTLSCEQNLNHDAMYWYRQDPGQGLRLIYYSQIVNDFQKGDIAEGYSVSREKKESFPLTVTSAQKNPTAFYLCASSTRDRGVTEAFFGQGTRLTVV.

The rearrangement uses TRBV5-6 and TRBJ2-7; possibly TRBD1 for D (5 bases). The ends were cut back, 0 bases at V and 1 base at J, with 8 bases in the middle. Germline assignment: CDR1 SGHDT and CDR2 YYEEEE. The CDR3 is 14 amino acids. In DNA, the CDR3 is TGTGCCAGCAGCTTGGGAGACAGTTCCTACGAGCAGTACTTC. Its protein product is CASSLGDSSYEQYF.

V and J are TRBV10-3 and TRBJ1-2, with a possible D match to TRBD1 (5 bases). Germline V CDR1 and CDR2: ENHRY, SYGVKD. The V and J ends lost 7 bases and 5 bases respectively, with 14 bases between them. The CDR3 runs 13 residues. The CDR3 loop reads CAITVGGGYGYTF. The CDR3 DNA follows: TGTGCCATCACGGTGGGGGGTGGATATGGCTACACCTTC.

The chain combines TRBV27 with TRBJ2-7, with 11 bases matching TRBD2. The CDR3 loop spans 18 amino acids. Looked up from germline, CDR1 is MNHEY and CDR2 is SMNVEV (reference sequence). The junction had 10 bases not matched to a gene; V was cut back by 1 base and J by 2 bases. The CDR3 sequence is CASSLWASGRIAAYEQYF. The CDR3 DNA reads as TGTGCCAGCAGTTTATGGGCTAGCGGGAGGATTGCGGCCTACGAGCAGTACTTC.

The rearrangement uses TRBV12-3 or TRBV12-4 and TRBJ2-7; no reliable D call. V shed 6 bases and J shed 6 bases, with 12 bases lying between them. This CDR3 is built from 12 residues. The CDR3 protein is CASSSFPGEQYF. CDR3 nucleotide sequence: TGTGCCAGCAGCTCCTTCCCCGGCGAGCAGTACTTC.

Here the CDR3 reads CATSTAQENSPLHF. The CDR3 DNA is TGTGCCACGTCGACTGCCCAAGAAAATTCACCCCTCCACTTT. V and J are TRBV9 and TRBJ1-6; D unresolved. The length of the CDR3 is 14 residues. Trimming took 9 bases from V and 7 from J, leaving 17 bases between them. Germline CDR1 is SGDLS and CDR2 is YYNGEE.

This clone was found a few times. CDR3 nucleotides: TGTGCCAGCAGTCCCGGGGTCTACGAGCAGTACTTC. It specifies CASSPGVYEQYF. The chain uses TRBV25-1 and TRBJ2-7; maybe TRBD2 (5 bases). The germline V gene encodes CDR1 MGHDK and CDR2 SYGVNS. The V end lost 5 bases, the J end lost 3 bases, and 8 bases lay between the germline ends. The CDR3 spans 12 residues.

The chain carries TRBV7-2 and TRBJ1-1; unclear D gene. The CDR3 runs to 13 residues. The V gene's germline CDR1 is SGHTA and CDR2 FQGNSA. Trimming shortened V by 5 bases and J by 3 bases, and 10 bases separated the two germline ends. CDR3 sequence: CASSKGKHTEAFF. CDR3 in DNA: TGTGCCAGCAGCAAAGGGAAGCACACTGAAGCTTTCTTT. Supplemented by reference TRBV7-2 and TRBJ1-1, the full variable domain reads GAGVSQSPSNKVTEKGKDVELRCDPISGHTALYWYRQSLGQGLEFLIYFQGNSAPDKSGLPSDRFSAERTGGSVSTLTIQRTQQEDSAVYLCASSKGKHTEAFFGQGTRLTVV.

The CDR3, as DNA: TGTGCCAGCTCACCAAGGGCGGGAGCGGCCTACGAGCAGTACTTC. Translating gives CASSPRAGAAYEQYF. J is TRBJ2-7 and V is TRBV18, with 7 bases lining up with TRBD2. The germline gives CDR1 KGHSH, CDR2 LQKENI. Unmatched junction bases numbered 6, after V lost 2 bases and J lost 2 bases. The CDR3 extends over 15 amino acids.

This chain links TRBV5-1 with TRBJ1-4, with 7 bases that match TRBD1. J was trimmed by 4 bases and V by 7 bases; bases with no gene match: 4. The CDR3 extends over 13 amino acids. Germline lookup yields CDR1 SGHRS and CDR2 YFSETQ. The CDR3 sequence: CASAGTDNEKLFF. CDR3 DNA: TGCGCCAGCGCCGGGACAGATAATGAAAAACTGTTTTTT.

The gene calls are TRBV6-4 and TRBJ2-1; no firm D call. The germline CDR1 and CDR2 sequences are MRHNA and SNTAGT. The CDR3 sequence is 14 residues long. Trimming shortened V by 2 bases and J by 0 bases, and 5 bases separated the two germline ends. The CDR3 bases are TGTGCCAGCAGTGACCACAGCTCCTACAATGAGCAGTTCTTC. Amino acids: CASSDHSSYNEQFF.

The rearrangement joins TRBV11-1 to TRBJ1-2; 9 bases are a match to TRBD1. The germline V gene encodes CDR1 SGHAT and CDR2 FQDESV (reference sequence). The V segment lost 4 bases and the J segment 2 bases; nucleotides outside the gene matches: 2. CDR3 length equals 14 residues. DNA for the CDR3: TGTGCCAGCAGCTCCGGACAGGGGAACTATGGCTACACCTTC. It codes for CASSSGQGNYGYTF. Using reference TRBV11-1 and TRBJ1-2 for the parts outside the CDR3, the full variable domain is EAEVAQSPRYKITEKSQAVAFWCDPISGHATLYWYRQILGQGPELLVQFQDESVVDDSQLPKDRFSAERLKGVDSTLKIQPAELGDSAMYLCASSSGQGNYGYTFGSGTRLTVV.

The chain has TRBV20-1 and TRBJ2-7; 8 bases agree with TRBD2. Looked up from germline, CDR1 is DFQATT and CDR2 is SNEGSKA (reference sequence). The CDR3 sequence is 14 residues long. Trimming took 3 bases from V and 0 from J; bases not matched to a gene: 4. CDR3 in DNA: TGCAGTGCTAGTAGTAGCGGGGCCTCCTACGAGCAGTACTTC. It codes for CSASSSGASYEQYF.

V is TRBV7-2 and J is TRBJ1-1, with unresolved D. The CDR3 spans 12 residues. V lost 3 bases to trimming and J lost 1 base, with 3 bases between them. The V gene's germline CDR1 is SGHTA and CDR2 FQGNSA. The CDR3 sequence: CASSFGNTEAFF. The CDR3 nucleotides are TGTGCCAGCAGCTTCGGGAACACTGAAGCTTTCTTT.

The gene calls are TRBV30 and TRBJ1-1; D not certain. V gave up 0 bases and J gave up 5 bases, with 13 bases separating them. The CDR3 length is 14 residues. The V gene's germline CDR1 is GTSNPN and CDR2 SVGIG (reference sequence). CDR3: CAWSVGLLGTEAFF. The CDR3 DNA reads TGTGCCTGGAGTGTAGGCCTTCTAGGGACTGAAGCTTTCTTT.

This sequence joins TRBV28 and TRBJ1-1; 7 bases align to TRBD1. Germline V lookup: CDR1 MDHEN, CDR2 SYDVKM. The CDR3 runs 14 residues. After removal of 6 bases from V and 5 bases from J, the junction contained 9 bases not matched to a gene. DNA of the CDR3: TGTGCCAGCAGCTTGGGGCACAGGGGTACTGAAGCTTTCTTT. Translated: CASSLGHRGTEAFF.

The count of this clone is one. This chain joins TRBV5-6 and TRBJ1-1, with D perhaps matching TRBD1 (6 bases). The CDR3 is made up of 14 amino acids. V was pared by 0 bases and J by 1 base, with 7 bases between. The germline V gene has CDR1 SGHDT and CDR2 YYEEEE. Written as DNA, the CDR3 is TGTGCCAGCAGCTTGGAGGGGGGGAACACTGAAGCTTTCTTT. This encodes CASSLEGGNTEAFF.

The rearrangement links TRBV7-3 to TRBJ1-2; TRBD1 matches 8 bases. Germline V gene lookup returns CDR1 SGHTA and CDR2 FQGTGA. The CDR3 loop spans 13 amino acids. Trimming at V came to 5 bases and at J to 8 bases, leaving 7 bases not matched to a gene. The CDR3 loop reads CASSDRGGWGYTF. DNA of the CDR3: TGTGCCAGCAGCGACAGGGGAGGGTGGGGCTACACCTTC.

This clone has more than one count but fewer than ten. Distinct nucleotide sequences in the sample also encode this CDR3. V usage is TRBV6-6 and J usage is TRBJ2-5; no firm D call. The CDR3 loop spans 12 amino acids. Trimming shortened V by 2 bases and J by 2 bases, and 3 bases separated the two germline ends. Germline values: CDR1 MNHNY, CDR2 SVGAGI (reference sequence). DNA for the CDR3: TGTGCCAGCAGTTACAGTCAAGAGACCCAGTACTTC. This translates into CASSYSQETQYF.